These 6 T cell receptor beta chains were sequenced from one sample in a study of cytomegalovirus exposure and HLA in healthy donors. Primers: 60 Vbeta forward and 13 Jbeta reverse. Some clones are missing from TCRdb's copy, which holds only in-frame ones; the method was immunoSEQ multiplex PCR. The sample carries fewer than 200,000 clones, roughly 77% recorded once. The sequenced sample consisted of PBMCs. These TCRs come from a middle-aged man in good health and CMV-seropositive.

This clone came up a few times. The sample holds other DNA sequences that translate to the same CDR3. The chain uses TRBV2 and TRBJ2-1, with 9 bases identical to TRBD2. Germline-derived CDR1 and CDR2 are SNHLY and FYNNEI. The CDR3 spans 14 residues. V was pared by 6 bases and J by 4 bases, with 4 bases of the junction left unmatched. The CDR3 DNA reads as TGTGCCAGCAGGGGACTAGCCGGGTACAATGAGCAGTTCTTC. Protein sequence: CASRGLAGYNEQFF.

The CDR3: CASSSGDPGNQPQHF. Here the CDR3 DNA reads TGTGCCAGCAGTTCAGGGGACCCGGGCAATCAGCCCCAGCATTTT. The chain has TRBV6-5 and TRBJ1-5, with D perhaps matching TRBD1 (6 bases). The length of the CDR3 is 15 residues. Trimming removed 4 bases from V and 2 bases from J, with 12 bases in between. Germline assignment: CDR1 MNHEY and CDR2 SVGAGI.

This rearrangement joins TRBV15 to TRBJ1-2, with D hard to call. The germline CDR1 and CDR2 sequences are LNHNV and YYDKDF (reference sequence). Trimming cost V 1 base and J 8 bases, with 8 bases left between them. CDR3 length: 12 residues. In DNA form, the CDR3 reads TGTGCCACCAGCAGAGCGCCAAGCGGCTACACCTTC. Translated, it gives CATSRAPSGYTF.

This clone was picked up a small number of times. This rearrangement joins TRBV11-2 to TRBJ2-1; D might be TRBD2 (5 bases). The CDR3 totals 15 residues. The germline V gene encodes CDR1 SGHAT and CDR2 FQNNGV. The ends were cut back, 1 base at V and 1 base at J, with 8 bases in the middle. CDR3 nucleotides: TGTGCCAGCAGCTTAGTTCGGGATTCCTACAATGAGCAGTTCTTC. Translating gives CASSLVRDSYNEQFF.

The V call is TRBV4-2, the J call TRBJ2-5; 8 positions match TRBD2. The CDR3 is made up of 16 amino acids. Germline CDR1 LGHNA, CDR2 YNFKEQ. J gave up 0 bases and V 2 bases, and 5 bases lay outside the gene matches. Written as DNA, the CDR3 is TGTGCCAGCAGCCAAAATAGCGGGATTCACCAAGAGACCCAGTACTTC. Its protein product is CASSQNSGIHQETQYF.

Here the CDR3 DNA reads TGCGCCAGCAGCCAATACAGGGGGCTGAGGACCGGGGAGCTGTTTTTT. It encodes CASSQYRGLRTGELFF. The chain employs TRBV4-1 and TRBJ2-2, with 9 bases lining up with TRBD1. Germline values: CDR1 MGHRA, CDR2 YSYEKL. The CDR3 loop spans 16 amino acids. V was clipped by 2 bases and J by 5 bases; unmatched bases: 6.